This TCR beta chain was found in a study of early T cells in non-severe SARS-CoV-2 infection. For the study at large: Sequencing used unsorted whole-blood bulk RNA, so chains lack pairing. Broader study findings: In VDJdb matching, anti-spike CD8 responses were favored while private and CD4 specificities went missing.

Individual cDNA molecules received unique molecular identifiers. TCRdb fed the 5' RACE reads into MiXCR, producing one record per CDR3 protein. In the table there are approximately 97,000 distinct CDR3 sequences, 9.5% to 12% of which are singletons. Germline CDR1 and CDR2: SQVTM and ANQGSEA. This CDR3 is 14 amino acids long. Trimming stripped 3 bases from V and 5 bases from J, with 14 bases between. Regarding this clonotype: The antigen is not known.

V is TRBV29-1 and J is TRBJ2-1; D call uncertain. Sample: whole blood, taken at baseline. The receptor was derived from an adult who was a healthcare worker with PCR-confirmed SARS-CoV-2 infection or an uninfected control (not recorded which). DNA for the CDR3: TGCAGCGTTGACAACACCCAAGTGGACAATGAGCAGTTCTTC. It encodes CSVDNTQVDNEQFF.